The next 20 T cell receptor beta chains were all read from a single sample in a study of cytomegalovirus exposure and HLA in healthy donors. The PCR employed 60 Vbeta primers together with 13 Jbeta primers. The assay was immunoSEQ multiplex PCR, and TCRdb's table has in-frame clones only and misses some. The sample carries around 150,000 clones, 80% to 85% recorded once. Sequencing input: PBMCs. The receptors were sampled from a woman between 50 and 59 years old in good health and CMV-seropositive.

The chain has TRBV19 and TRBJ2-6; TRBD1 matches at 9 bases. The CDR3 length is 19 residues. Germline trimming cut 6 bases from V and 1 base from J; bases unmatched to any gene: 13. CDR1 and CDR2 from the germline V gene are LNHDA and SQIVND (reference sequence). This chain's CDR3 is CASRNPGQGRKSGANVLTF. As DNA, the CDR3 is TGTGCCAGTAGGAACCCGGGACAGGGAAGAAAGTCTGGGGCCAACGTCCTGACTTTC.

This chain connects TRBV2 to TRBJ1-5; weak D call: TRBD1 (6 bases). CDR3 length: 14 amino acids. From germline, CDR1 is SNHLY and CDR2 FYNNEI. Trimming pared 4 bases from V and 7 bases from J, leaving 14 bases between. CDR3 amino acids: CASSGGGARQPQHF. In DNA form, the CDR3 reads TGTGCCAGCAGTGGAGGGGGGGCCCGGCAGCCCCAGCATTTT.

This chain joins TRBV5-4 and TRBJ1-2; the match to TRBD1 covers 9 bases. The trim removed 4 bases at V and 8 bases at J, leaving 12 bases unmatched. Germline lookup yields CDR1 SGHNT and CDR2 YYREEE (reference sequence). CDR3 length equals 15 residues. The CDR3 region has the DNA TGTGCCAGCAGCGCAGGGACAGGGACCGGCACGGGCTACACCTTC. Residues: CASSAGTGTGTGYTF. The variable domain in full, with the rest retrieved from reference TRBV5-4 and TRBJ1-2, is ETGVTQSPTHLIKTRGQQVTLRCSSQSGHNTVSWYQQALGQGPQFIFQYYREEENGRGNFPPRFSGLQFPNYSSELNVNALELDDSALYLCASSAGTGTGTGYTFGSGTRLTVV.

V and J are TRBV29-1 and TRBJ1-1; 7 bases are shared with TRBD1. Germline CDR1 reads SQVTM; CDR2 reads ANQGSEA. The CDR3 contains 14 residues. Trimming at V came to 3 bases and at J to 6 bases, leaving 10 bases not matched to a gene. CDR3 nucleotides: TGCAGCGTTGATGTCCGCCAGGGGGTGTCTGAAGCTTTCTTT. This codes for CSVDVRQGVSEAFF.

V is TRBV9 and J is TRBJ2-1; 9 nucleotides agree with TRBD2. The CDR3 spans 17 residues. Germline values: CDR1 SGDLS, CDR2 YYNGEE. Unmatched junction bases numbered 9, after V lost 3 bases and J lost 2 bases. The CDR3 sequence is CASSAGWRGGTYNEQFF. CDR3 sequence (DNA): TGTGCCAGCAGCGCGGGATGGCGGGGGGGCACCTACAATGAGCAGTTCTTC.

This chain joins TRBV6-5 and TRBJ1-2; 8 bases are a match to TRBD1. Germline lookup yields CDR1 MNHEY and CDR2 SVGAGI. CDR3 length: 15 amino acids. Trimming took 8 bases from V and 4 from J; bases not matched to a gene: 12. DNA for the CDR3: TGTGCCAGCCAACCCAGGACAGGGCACAGCTATGGCTACACCTTC. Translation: CASQPRTGHSYGYTF.

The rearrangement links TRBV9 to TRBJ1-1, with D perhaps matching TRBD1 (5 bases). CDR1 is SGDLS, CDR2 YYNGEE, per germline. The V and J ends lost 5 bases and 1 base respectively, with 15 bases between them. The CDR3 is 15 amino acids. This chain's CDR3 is CASSPYGGTNTEAFF. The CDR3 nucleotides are TGTGCCAGCAGTCCGTACGGGGGAACGAACACTGAAGCTTTCTTT.

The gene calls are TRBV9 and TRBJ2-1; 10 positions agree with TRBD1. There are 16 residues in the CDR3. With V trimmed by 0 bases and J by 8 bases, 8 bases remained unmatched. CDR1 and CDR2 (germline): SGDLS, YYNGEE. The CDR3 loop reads CASSVAGGQGVDEQFF. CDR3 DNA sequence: TGTGCCAGCAGCGTAGCAGGAGGACAGGGGGTTGATGAGCAGTTCTTC. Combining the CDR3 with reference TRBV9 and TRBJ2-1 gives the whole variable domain DSGVTQTPKHLITATGQRVTLRCSPRSGDLSVYWYQQSLDQGLQFLIQYYNGEERAKGNILERFSAQQFPDLHSELNLSSLELGDSALYFCASSVAGGQGVDEQFFGPGTRLTVL.

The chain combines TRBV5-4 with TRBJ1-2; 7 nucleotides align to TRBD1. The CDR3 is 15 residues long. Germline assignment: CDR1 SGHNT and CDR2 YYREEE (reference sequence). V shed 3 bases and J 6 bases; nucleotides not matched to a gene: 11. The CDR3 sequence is CASSSDINRGNGYTF. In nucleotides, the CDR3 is TGTGCCAGCAGCTCCGATATAAACAGGGGTAATGGCTACACCTTC.

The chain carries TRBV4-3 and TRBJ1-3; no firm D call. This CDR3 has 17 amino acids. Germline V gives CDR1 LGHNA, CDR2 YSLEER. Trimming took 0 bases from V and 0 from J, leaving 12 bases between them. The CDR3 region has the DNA TGCGCCAGCAGCCAAGATTTCGGGGTCGGCTCTGGAAACACCATATATTTT. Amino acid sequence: CASSQDFGVGSGNTIYF.

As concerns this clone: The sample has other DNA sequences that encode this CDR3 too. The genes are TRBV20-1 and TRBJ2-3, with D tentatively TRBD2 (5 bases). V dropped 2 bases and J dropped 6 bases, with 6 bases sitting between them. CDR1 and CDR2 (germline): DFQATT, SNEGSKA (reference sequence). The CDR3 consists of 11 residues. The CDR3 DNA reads TGCAGTGCTAGACCGGGGGATACGCAGTATTTT. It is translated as CSARPGDTQYF.

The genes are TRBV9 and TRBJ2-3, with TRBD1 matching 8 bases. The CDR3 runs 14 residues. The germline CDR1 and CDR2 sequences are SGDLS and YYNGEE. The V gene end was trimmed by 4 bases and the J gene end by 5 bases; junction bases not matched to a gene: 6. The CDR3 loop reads CASSNRTGRDTQYF. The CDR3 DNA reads TGTGCCAGCAGCAACCGGACAGGGAGAGATACGCAGTATTTT.

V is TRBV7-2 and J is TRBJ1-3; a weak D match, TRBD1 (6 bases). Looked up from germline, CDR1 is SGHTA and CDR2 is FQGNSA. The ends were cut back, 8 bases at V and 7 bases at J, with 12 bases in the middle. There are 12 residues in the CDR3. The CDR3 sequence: CASGSQGNTIYF. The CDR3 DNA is TGTGCCAGCGGATCGCAGGGGAACACCATATATTTT.

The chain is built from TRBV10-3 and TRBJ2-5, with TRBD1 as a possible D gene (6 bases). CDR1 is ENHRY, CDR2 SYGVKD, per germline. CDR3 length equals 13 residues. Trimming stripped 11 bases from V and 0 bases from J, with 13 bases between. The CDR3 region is CAAASGDQETQYF. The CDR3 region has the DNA TGTGCCGCAGCGTCAGGGGACCAAGAGACCCAGTACTTC.

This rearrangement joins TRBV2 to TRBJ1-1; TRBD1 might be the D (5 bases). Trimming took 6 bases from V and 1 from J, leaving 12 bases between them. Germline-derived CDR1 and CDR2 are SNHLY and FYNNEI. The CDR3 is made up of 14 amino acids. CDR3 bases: TGTGCCAGCAGGGAGGTGGGGGGGAACACTGAAGCTTTCTTT. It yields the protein CASREVGGNTEAFF.

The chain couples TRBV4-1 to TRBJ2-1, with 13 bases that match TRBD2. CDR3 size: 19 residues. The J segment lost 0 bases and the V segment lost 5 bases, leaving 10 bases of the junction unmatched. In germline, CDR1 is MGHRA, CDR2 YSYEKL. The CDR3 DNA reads TGCGCCAGCAGCTCAAGGACTAGCGGGGGTGGCAGCTCCTACAATGAGCAGTTCTTC. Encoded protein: CASSSRTSGGGSSYNEQFF.

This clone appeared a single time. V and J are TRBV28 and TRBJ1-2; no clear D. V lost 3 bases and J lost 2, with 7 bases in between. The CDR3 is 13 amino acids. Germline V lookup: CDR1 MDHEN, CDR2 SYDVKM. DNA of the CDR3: TGTGCCAGCAGTTTTCGGCGGAACTATGGCTACACCTTC. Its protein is CASSFRRNYGYTF.

This CDR3 reads CAWSSSGTSISYEQFF. The DNA for the CDR3 is TGTGCCTGGAGTTCCTCCGGGACTAGCATTTCCTATGAGCAGTTCTTC. The rearrangement uses TRBV30 and TRBJ2-1, with TRBD2 matching over 9 bases. This CDR3 has 16 amino acids. CDR1 and CDR2 (germline): GTSNPN, SVGIG (reference sequence). V shed 2 bases, J shed 8 bases, and the junction held 13 bases outside the gene matches.

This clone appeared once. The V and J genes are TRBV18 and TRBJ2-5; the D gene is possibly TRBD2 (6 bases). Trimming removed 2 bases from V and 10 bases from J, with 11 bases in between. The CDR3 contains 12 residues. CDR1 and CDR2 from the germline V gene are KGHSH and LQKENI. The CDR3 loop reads CASSPGGEDQYF. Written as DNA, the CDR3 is TGTGCCAGCTCACCAGGCGGGGAAGACCAGTACTTC.

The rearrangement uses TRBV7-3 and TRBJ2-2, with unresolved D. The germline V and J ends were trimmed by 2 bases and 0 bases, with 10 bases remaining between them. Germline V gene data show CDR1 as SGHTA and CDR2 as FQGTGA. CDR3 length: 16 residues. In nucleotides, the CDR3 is TGTGCCAGCAGCTTAGTAGTCACCACGAACACCGGGGAGCTGTTTTTT. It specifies CASSLVVTTNTGELFF.